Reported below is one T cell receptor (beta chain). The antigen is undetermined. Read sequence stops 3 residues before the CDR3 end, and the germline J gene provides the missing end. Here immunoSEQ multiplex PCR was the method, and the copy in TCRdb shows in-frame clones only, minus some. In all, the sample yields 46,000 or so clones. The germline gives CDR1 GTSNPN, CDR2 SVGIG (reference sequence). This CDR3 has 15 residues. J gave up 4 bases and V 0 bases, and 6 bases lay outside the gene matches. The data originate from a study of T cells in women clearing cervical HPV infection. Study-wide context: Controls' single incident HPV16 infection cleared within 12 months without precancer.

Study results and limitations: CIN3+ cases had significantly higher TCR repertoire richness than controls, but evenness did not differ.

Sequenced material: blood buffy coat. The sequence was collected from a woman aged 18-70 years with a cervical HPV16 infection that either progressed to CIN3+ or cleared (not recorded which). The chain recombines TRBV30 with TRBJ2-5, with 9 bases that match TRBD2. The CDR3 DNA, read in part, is TGTGCCTGGAGTGTCTCGCGGGGGGGCCGAGAGACC. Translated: CAWSVSRGGRET. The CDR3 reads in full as CAWSVSRGGRETQYF.